Shown below are 5 T cell receptor beta chains from a single sample sequenced in a study of metastatic and nonmetastatic thyroid tumors. Patients underwent thyroid surgery, and none had received any treatment before it. TCRdb reprocessed the PCR reads using MiXCR. The sample holds about 21,000 clones, about 16% seen once. The sample taken for sequencing was blood. The receptor source for this set is a male donor with papillary thyroid cancer or a benign thyroid nodule (not recorded which). Some clones in this sample may be carry-over from other donors' samples.

The chain employs TRBV27 and TRBJ2-7, with TRBD1 matching over 9 bases. The CDR3 sequence is 16 residues long. Trimming cost V 6 bases and J 5 bases; bases outside gene matches: 14. Per the germline V gene, CDR1 is MNHEY and CDR2 is SMNVEV (reference sequence). The CDR3: CASSRSHAGQGDEQYF. DNA of the CDR3: TGTGCCAGCAGCCGATCACACGCGGGACAGGGAGACGAGCAGTACTTC.

At least ten counts were recorded for this clone. The junction differs from germline at one of its ends, possibly a read error. The V gene is TRBV7-7, the J gene TRBJ2-1; D is possibly TRBD2 (5 bases). The CDR3 consists of 14 residues. The V gene's germline CDR1 is SSHAT and CDR2 FNYEAQ (reference sequence). The CDR3 loop is CASSASSGYNEQFF. The CDR3, as DNA: TGTGCTAGCAGCGCCTCCTCGGGATACAATGAGCAGTTCTTC.

The chain is built from TRBV7-3 and TRBJ2-7; unclear D gene. CDR1 is SGHTA, CDR2 FQGTGA, per germline. V was clipped by 3 bases and J by 5 bases, with 11 bases between them. The CDR3 extends over 13 amino acids. CDR3 loop: CASSLTGFHEQYF. The DNA for the CDR3 is TGTGCCAGCAGCTTGACCGGGTTCCACGAGCAGTACTTC.

In this sample, this clone turned up once. V usage is TRBV5-5 and J usage is TRBJ2-2; D remains ambiguous. The germline gives CDR1 SGHKS, CDR2 YYEKEE (reference sequence). CDR3 length equals 15 residues. Trimming removed 0 bases at V and 6 bases at J, with 12 bases between. Here the CDR3 reads CASSLALDGAGELFF. CDR3 nucleotides: TGTGCCAGCAGCTTGGCCTTGGATGGGGCCGGGGAGCTGTTTTTT.

Judged by abundance, this clone is medium-sized. The chain employs TRBV28 and TRBJ2-6; D gene unclear. Trimming took 0 bases from V and 2 from J, leaving 5 bases between them. Germline lookup yields CDR1 MDHEN and CDR2 SYDVKM. The CDR3 consists of 15 residues. The CDR3 DNA reads TGTGCCAGCAGTTTATGGGGCACTGGGGCCAACGTCCTGACTTTC. Translated, it gives CASSLWGTGANVLTF.